A selection of T cell receptor beta chains follows, all from one sample in a study of T cell changes during pregnancy in multiple sclerosis. Clones were read by immunoSEQ multiplex PCR, and TCRdb kept only the in-frame ones, dropping some. Among 45,000 to 60,000 clones listed, 92% were seen once. The starting material was CD4+ T cells from peripheral blood mononuclear cells, obtained in the second trimester of pregnancy. These receptors came from a female donor with multiple sclerosis, enrolled in a pregnancy study. CDR3s include the opening cysteine and the closing phenylalanine or tryptophan. The D gene is left open where the match is weak. The size of a clone is reported for some rows only, either as once, few or many, or as a class for expanded clones.

j_gene: TRBJ2-3
v_gene: TRBV11-2
d_gene: -
abundance: once
CDR3nt: TGTGCCAGCAGCTCCTCCACAGATACGCAGTATTTT
CDR3aa: CASSSSTDTQYF

j_gene: TRBJ2-5
v_gene: TRBV7-3
d_gene: TRBD2
abundance: once
CDR3nt: TGTGCCAGCAGCCCCTCCTCTCGGGAGGAGAGGGAGACCCAGTACTTC
CDR3aa: CASSPSSREERETQYF

j_gene: TRBJ2-2
v_gene: TRBV9
d_gene: -
abundance: -
CDR3nt: TGTGCCAGCAGCACCCCGGTAGGGGGAGTAGGGGAGCTGTTTTTT
CDR3aa: CASSTPVGGVGELFF

j_gene: TRBJ2-7
v_gene: TRBV6-5
d_gene: TRBD1
abundance: -
CDR3nt: TGTGCCAGCAGTTACGCCAGGGGGCTTCTCTACGAGCAGTACTTC
CDR3aa: CASSYARGLLYEQYF

j_gene: TRBJ2-2
v_gene: TRBV4-1
d_gene: -
abundance: once
CDR3nt: TGCGCCAGCAGCCAAGCAGGGTACACCGGGGAGCTGTTTTTT
CDR3aa: CASSQAGYTGELFF

j_gene: TRBJ1-6
v_gene: TRBV10-3
d_gene: -
abundance: -
CDR3nt: TGTGCCATCAGTGGCTCGGGAGATAATTCACCCCTCCACTTT
CDR3aa: CAISGSGDNSPLHF

j_gene: TRBJ1-1
v_gene: TRBV10-3
d_gene: -
abundance: -
CDR3nt: TGTGCCATCAGTGAGACAGCGAACACTGAAGCTTTCTTT
CDR3aa: CAISETANTEAFF

j_gene: TRBJ2-2
v_gene: TRBV9
d_gene: -
abundance: -
CDR3nt: TGTGCCAGCACCCCGGACACGGGCCCGAGCACCGGGGAGCTGTTTTTT
CDR3aa: CASTPDTGPSTGELFF

j_gene: TRBJ2-2
v_gene: TRBV5-4
d_gene: TRBD1
abundance: -
CDR3nt: TGTGCCAGCAGCCGCTCCGGGACAGACAAAACCGGGGAGCTGTTTTTT
CDR3aa: CASSRSGTDKTGELFF

j_gene: TRBJ1-1
v_gene: TRBV19
d_gene: -
abundance: -
CDR3nt: TGTGCCAGTAGTATTGCAGGATACACTGAAGCTTTCTTT
CDR3aa: CASSIAGYTEAFF

j_gene: TRBJ2-6
v_gene: TRBV7-2
d_gene: -
abundance: -
CDR3nt: TGTGCCAGCAGCGTACAGGTTTCTGGGGCCAACGTCCTGACTTTC
CDR3aa: CASSVQVSGANVLTF

j_gene: TRBJ2-1
v_gene: TRBV5-1
d_gene: TRBD2
abundance: -
CDR3nt: TGCGCCAGCAGCTTGGAACTAGCGGGAAAGAATGAGCAGTTCTTC
CDR3aa: CASSLELAGKNEQFF

j_gene: TRBJ2-2
v_gene: TRBV28
d_gene: TRBD2
abundance: once
CDR3nt: TGTGCCAGCAGCTCGGGGGGACTAGCGGGAGGGCCCGTCCCCGGGGAGCTGTTTTTT
CDR3aa: CASSSGGLAGGPVPGELFF

j_gene: TRBJ2-2
v_gene: TRBV25-1
d_gene: -
abundance: -
CDR3nt: TGTGCCAGCAGTGGTAACAGGGTCGACACCGGGGAGCTGTTTTTT
CDR3aa: CASSGNRVDTGELFF

j_gene: TRBJ2-6
v_gene: TRBV13
d_gene: -
abundance: -
CDR3nt: TGTGCCAGCAGCTTAGCAGGGGTCGAGCTTTCTGGGGCCAACGTCCTGACTTTC
CDR3aa: CASSLAGVELSGANVLTF

j_gene: TRBJ1-4
v_gene: TRBV5-1
d_gene: -
abundance: -
CDR3nt: TGCGCCAGCAGCTTGGGAGACAGCACTAATGAAAAACTGTTTTTT
CDR3aa: CASSLGDSTNEKLFF

j_gene: TRBJ2-5
v_gene: TRBV6-1
d_gene: -
abundance: -
CDR3nt: TGTGCCAGCAGTGCCATCTTTGAGGAGACCCAGTACTTC
CDR3aa: CASSAIFEETQYF

j_gene: TRBJ2-1
v_gene: TRBV27
d_gene: TRBD2
abundance: -
CDR3nt: TGTGCCAGCAGTCCCCATCTGGGGAGCGGGGGGTTCACTTTCTACAATGAGCAGTTCTTC
CDR3aa: CASSPHLGSGGFTFYNEQFF

j_gene: TRBJ1-5
v_gene: TRBV18
d_gene: -
abundance: -
CDR3nt: TGTGCCAGCTCACTGGAGGGACTGAATCAGCCCCAGCATTTT
CDR3aa: CASSLEGLNQPQHF

j_gene: TRBJ2-7
v_gene: TRBV15
d_gene: TRBD2
abundance: -
CDR3nt: TGTGCCACCAGCCCCAGGGCTAGCGGGGCCTACGAGCAGTACTTC
CDR3aa: CATSPRASGAYEQYF

j_gene: TRBJ2-2
v_gene: TRBV7-2
d_gene: TRBD2
abundance: -
CDR3nt: TGTGCCAGCAGCCCGACGGGGGGGTGGAACACCGGGGAGCTGTTTTTT
CDR3aa: CASSPTGGWNTGELFF

j_gene: TRBJ1-2
v_gene: TRBV6-5
d_gene: TRBD1
abundance: -
CDR3nt: TGTGCCAGCAGTCTCGGACAGGGAGTAATCACCTTC
CDR3aa: CASSLGQGVITF

j_gene: TRBJ2-1
v_gene: TRBV2
d_gene: -
abundance: -
CDR3nt: TGTGCCAGCAGCCCGGGACTCGCAAACAATGAGCAGTTCTTC
CDR3aa: CASSPGLANNEQFF

j_gene: TRBJ1-5
v_gene: TRBV7-9
d_gene: -
abundance: -
CDR3nt: TGTGCCAGCAGCTTGGGCAGAGTTAGCAATCAGCCCCAGCATTTT
CDR3aa: CASSLGRVSNQPQHF

j_gene: TRBJ1-1
v_gene: TRBV5-1
d_gene: TRBD1
abundance: -
CDR3nt: TGCGCCAGCAGAAGCCAGGGGGCAAGAACTGAAGCTTTCTTT
CDR3aa: CASRSQGARTEAFF

j_gene: TRBJ2-3
v_gene: TRBV25-1
d_gene: -
abundance: -
CDR3nt: TGTGCCAGCAGTGTTACAGGGTGGGCAGATACGCAGTATTTT
CDR3aa: CASSVTGWADTQYF

j_gene: TRBJ1-5
v_gene: TRBV5-1
d_gene: TRBD1
abundance: -
CDR3nt: TGCGCCAGCAGCTTGGCGGGACAGCGACATCAGCCCCAGCATTTT
CDR3aa: CASSLAGQRHQPQHF

j_gene: TRBJ2-7
v_gene: TRBV7-9
d_gene: TRBD2
abundance: -
CDR3nt: TGTGCCAGCAGCTTAGCGGCGGGGGGGCGCACCTACGAGCAGTACTTC
CDR3aa: CASSLAAGGRTYEQYF

j_gene: TRBJ2-3
v_gene: TRBV2
d_gene: -
abundance: -
CDR3nt: TGTGCCAGCAACCTGCAGGAAATAGCCGGAGCGGAGGATACGCAGTATTTT
CDR3aa: CASNLQEIAGAEDTQYF

j_gene: TRBJ2-7
v_gene: TRBV28
d_gene: -
abundance: once
CDR3nt: TGTGCCAGCAGTCTACAGGGTTACGAGCAGTACTTC
CDR3aa: CASSLQGYEQYF

j_gene: TRBJ2-3
v_gene: TRBV30
d_gene: TRBD1
abundance: -
CDR3nt: TGTGCCTGGAGTGCTTACGACAGGGGGCACACAGATACGCAGTATTTT
CDR3aa: CAWSAYDRGHTDTQYF

j_gene: TRBJ1-1
v_gene: TRBV28
d_gene: TRBD1
abundance: -
CDR3nt: TGTGCCATTTCGACAGGGTATTACACTGAAGCTTTCTTT
CDR3aa: CAISTGYYTEAFF